These T cell receptor beta chains were read from a single sample in a study of graft-versus-host responses after intestinal transplantation. Sequencing was performed with immunoSEQ multiplex PCR; in TCRdb, only in-frame clones are kept and a portion is missing. The table shows about 98,000 clones, with more than 75% occurring only once. Sample: PBMCs, taken 255 days after intestinal transplant. The receptors originated from a human patient who received an intestinal transplant, so some T cells may come from the graft donor. CDR3s include the opening cysteine and the closing phenylalanine or tryptophan. The D gene is left open where the match is weak. Only part of the rows carry a size: once, few, many, or a class if the clone is expanded.

V gene	J gene	clone size	D gene	CDR3 protein	CDR3 DNA
TRBV5-1	TRBJ2-1	NA	NA	CASSLVLPGRNEQFF	TGCGCCAGCAGCTTGGTTTTACCGGGCCGCAATGAGCAGTTCTTC
TRBV7-9	TRBJ1-6	few	TRBD1	CASSSGTVRSPLHF	TGTGCCAGCAGCTCCGGGACAGTGAGATCACCCCTCCACTTT
TRBV7-9	TRBJ1-1	NA	NA	CASSFNRQAGTEAFF	TGTGCCAGCAGCTTTAATAGACAGGCGGGCACTGAAGCTTTCTTT
TRBV21-1	TRBJ1-2	NA	NA	CPQGANYGYTF	TGTCCACAGGGAGCTAACTATGGCTACACCTTC
TRBV13	TRBJ2-2	once	TRBD1	CASSLMGQGFSLAANTGELFF	TGTGCCAGCAGCTTAATGGGACAGGGCTTTTCTCTGGCCGCGAACACCGGGGAGCTGTTTTTT
TRBV7-9	TRBJ2-1	NA	TRBD2	CATPGGYSYNEQFF	TGTGCCACCCCGGGGGGGTACTCCTACAATGAGCAGTTCTTC
TRBV11-2	TRBJ2-1	NA	NA	CASSFSGEQFF	TGTGCCAGCAGCTTCAGTGGTGAGCAGTTCTTC
TRBV30	TRBJ1-6	NA	NA	CAWSVSINSPLHF	TGTGCCTGGAGTGTTAGCATAAATTCACCCCTCCACTTT
TRBV5-1	TRBJ2-5	NA	NA	CASSLDPGRQETQYF	TGCGCCAGCAGCTTGGACCCGGGACGTCAAGAGACCCAGTACTTC
TRBV28	TRBJ2-7	few	NA	CASSPLGPYEQYF	TGTGCCAGCAGTCCGTTGGGGCCCTACGAGCAGTACTTC
TRBV5-1	TRBJ2-5	NA	NA	CASSAIQGSAETQYF	TGCGCCAGCAGCGCCATACAGGGATCGGCAGAGACCCAGTACTTC